These T cell receptor beta chains were read from a single sample in a study of blood T cell repertoires in COVID-19. TCRdb's copy holds only in-frame clones and misses some; the assay was immunoSEQ multiplex PCR. The sample includes 70,000 to 100,000 clones, 88% of them seen just once. The sample comprised peripheral blood. The receptors were gathered from a human donor in a cohort sampled during active COVID-19. The conserved cysteine and the conserved F or W are not part of the CDR3 here.

CDR3 protein	V gene	J gene
ASRSRTGTMNTEAF	TRBV5-1	TRBJ1-1
ASSIERRAF	TRBV19	TRBJ1-1
ASSPTQGALNGYT	TRBV7-2	TRBJ1-2
ASGTSGSRTGELF	TRBV2	TRBJ2-2
ASREYPYEQY	TRBV2	TRBJ2-7
ASSGDIYGYT	TRBV5-4	TRBJ1-2
ASILSRGGTEAF	TRBV28	TRBJ1-1
ASSMIIGEKLF	TRBV3-1/TRBV3-2	TRBJ1-4
ASSRDRVDTGELF	TRBV14	TRBJ2-2
ASSFSGTSGTGSYNEQF	TRBV5-1	TRBJ2-1
ASSYGRGGEQY	TRBV6-5	TRBJ2-7
ASSKDREAQPQH	TRBV27	TRBJ1-5
ATSRVLPGGTGQPQH	TRBV15	TRBJ1-5
ASSRAGGSPLSYEQY	TRBV27	TRBJ2-7
ASSLVAGGPGDVRNEQF	TRBV7-3	TRBJ2-1
ASSLDRKQPQH	TRBV11-2	TRBJ1-5
ASSFQGTEAF	TRBV12-3/TRBV12-4	TRBJ1-1
ASSLVGGFSSYNEQF	TRBV28	TRBJ2-1
ASSPLGGSGTEAF	TRBV6-5	TRBJ1-1
ASSLGQDIQY	TRBV7-8	TRBJ2-4
SVDTGGSNNEQF	TRBV29-1	TRBJ2-1
ASSVAPLAGPEAF	TRBV9	TRBJ1-1
ASSLGVGLSSYNEQF	TRBV5-6	TRBJ2-1
ASSQEGVSPLH	TRBV4-1	TRBJ1-6
ATSTNLAGGPGTGELF	TRBV24-1	TRBJ2-2
ASSLAGYSPLH	TRBV5-1	TRBJ1-6
ASSPTSGYNEQF	TRBV14	TRBJ2-1
ASIPSGSNDNEQF	TRBV19	TRBJ2-1
ATSGADEAGTYEQY	TRBV15	TRBJ2-7
ASSHGLGRDRVTFT	TRBV14	TRBJ1-2
ASSFTLLQGAGANVLT	TRBV7-9	TRBJ2-6
ASSLVSGGSAYEQY	TRBV5-1	TRBJ2-7
ASSLGLAGSGELF	TRBV5-4	TRBJ2-2
SASPGTQNTGELF	TRBV20-1	TRBJ2-2
ASSLDTTGPNTEAF	TRBV7-6	TRBJ1-1
ASRPDRVGNTGELF	TRBV6-6	TRBJ2-2
SASDRGEAF	TRBV20-1	TRBJ1-1
ASSIEQGGEAF	TRBV19	TRBJ1-1
ASSLRQRQGAREKLF	TRBV6-6	TRBJ1-4
ASSLNLVAGTEAF	TRBV5-5	TRBJ1-1
ASSRQNEKLF	TRBV2	TRBJ1-4
ASSFDSGGRRNTQY	TRBV5-5	TRBJ2-3
ASSLGDSRYYGYT	TRBV7-2	TRBJ1-2
ASVSGLDNTEAF	TRBV12-5	TRBJ1-1
ASSFSGAGGYYEQY	TRBV9	TRBJ2-7
ASSVERGLAGARYTDTQY	TRBV9	TRBJ2-3
ASSLNQGEKLF	TRBV12-3/TRBV12-4	TRBJ1-4
ASSTGTRSNQPQH	TRBV5-6	TRBJ1-5
ASSRLAGAYEQY	TRBV6-5	TRBJ2-7
ASSTGGRAYEQY	TRBV28	TRBJ2-7
ASSLQGYAGELF	TRBV7-6	TRBJ2-2
ASSQDTGGSEKLF	TRBV4-2	TRBJ1-4